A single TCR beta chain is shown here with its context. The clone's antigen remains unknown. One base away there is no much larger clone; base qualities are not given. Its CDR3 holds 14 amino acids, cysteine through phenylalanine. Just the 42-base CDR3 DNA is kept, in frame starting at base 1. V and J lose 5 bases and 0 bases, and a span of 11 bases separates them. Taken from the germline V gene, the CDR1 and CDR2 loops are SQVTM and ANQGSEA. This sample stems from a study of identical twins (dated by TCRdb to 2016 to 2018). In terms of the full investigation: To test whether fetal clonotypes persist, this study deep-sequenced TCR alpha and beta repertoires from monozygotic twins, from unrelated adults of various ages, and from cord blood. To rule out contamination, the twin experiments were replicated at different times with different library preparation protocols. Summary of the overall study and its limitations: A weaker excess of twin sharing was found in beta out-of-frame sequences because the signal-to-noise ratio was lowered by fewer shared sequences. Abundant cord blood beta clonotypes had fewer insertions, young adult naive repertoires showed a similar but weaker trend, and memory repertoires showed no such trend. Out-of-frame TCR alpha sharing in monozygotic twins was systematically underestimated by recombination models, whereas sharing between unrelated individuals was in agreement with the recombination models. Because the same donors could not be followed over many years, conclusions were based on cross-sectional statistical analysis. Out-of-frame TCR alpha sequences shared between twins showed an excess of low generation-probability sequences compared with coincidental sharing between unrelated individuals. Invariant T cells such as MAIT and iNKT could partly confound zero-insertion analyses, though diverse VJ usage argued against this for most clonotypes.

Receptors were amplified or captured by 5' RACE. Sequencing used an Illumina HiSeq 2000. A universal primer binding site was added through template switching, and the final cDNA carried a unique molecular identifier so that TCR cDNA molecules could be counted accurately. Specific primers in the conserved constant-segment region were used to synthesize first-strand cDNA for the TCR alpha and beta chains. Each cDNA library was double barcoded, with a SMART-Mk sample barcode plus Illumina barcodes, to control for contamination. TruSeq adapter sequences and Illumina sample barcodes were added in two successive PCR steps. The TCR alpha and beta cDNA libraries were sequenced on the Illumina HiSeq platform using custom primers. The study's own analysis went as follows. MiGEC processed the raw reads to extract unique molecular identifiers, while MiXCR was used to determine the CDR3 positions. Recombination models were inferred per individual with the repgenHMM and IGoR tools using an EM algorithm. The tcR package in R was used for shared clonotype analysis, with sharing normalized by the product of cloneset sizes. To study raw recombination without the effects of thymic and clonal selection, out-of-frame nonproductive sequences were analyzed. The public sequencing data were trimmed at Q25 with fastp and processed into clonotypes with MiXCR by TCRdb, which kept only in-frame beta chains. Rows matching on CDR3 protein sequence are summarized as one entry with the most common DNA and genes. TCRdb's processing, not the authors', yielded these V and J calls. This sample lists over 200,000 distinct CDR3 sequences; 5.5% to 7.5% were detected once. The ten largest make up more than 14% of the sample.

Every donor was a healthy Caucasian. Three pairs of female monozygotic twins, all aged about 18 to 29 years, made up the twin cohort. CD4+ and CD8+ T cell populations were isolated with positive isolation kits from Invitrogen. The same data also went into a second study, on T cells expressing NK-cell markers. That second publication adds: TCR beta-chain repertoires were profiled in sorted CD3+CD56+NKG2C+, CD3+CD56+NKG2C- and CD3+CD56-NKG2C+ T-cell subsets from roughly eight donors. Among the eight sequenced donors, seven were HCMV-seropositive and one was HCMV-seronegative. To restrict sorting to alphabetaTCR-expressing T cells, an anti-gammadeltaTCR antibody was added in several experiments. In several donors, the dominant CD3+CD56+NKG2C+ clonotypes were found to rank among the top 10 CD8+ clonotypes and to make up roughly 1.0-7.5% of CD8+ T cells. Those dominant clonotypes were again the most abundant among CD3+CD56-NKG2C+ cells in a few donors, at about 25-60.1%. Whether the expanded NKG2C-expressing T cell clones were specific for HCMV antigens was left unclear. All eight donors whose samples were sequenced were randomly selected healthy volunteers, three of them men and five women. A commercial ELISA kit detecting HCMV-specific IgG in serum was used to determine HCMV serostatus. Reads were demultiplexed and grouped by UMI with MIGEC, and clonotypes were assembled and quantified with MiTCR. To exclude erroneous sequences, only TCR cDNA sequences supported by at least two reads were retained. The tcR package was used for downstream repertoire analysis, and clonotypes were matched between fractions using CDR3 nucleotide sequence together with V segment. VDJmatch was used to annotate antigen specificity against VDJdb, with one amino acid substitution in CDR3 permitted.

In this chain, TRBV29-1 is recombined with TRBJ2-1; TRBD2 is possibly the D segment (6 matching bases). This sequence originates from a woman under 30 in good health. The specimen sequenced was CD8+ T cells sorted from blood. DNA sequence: TGCAGCGTTTGGGGACTCCTCTCCTACAATGAGCAGTTCTTC. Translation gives CSVWGLLSYNEQFF.